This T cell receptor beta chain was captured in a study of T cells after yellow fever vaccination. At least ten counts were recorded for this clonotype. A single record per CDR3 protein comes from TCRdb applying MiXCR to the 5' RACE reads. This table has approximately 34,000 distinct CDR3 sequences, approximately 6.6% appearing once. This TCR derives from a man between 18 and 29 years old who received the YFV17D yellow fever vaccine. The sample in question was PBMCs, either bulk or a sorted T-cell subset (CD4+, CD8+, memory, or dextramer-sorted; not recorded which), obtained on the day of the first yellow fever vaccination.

The CDR3 here is CSAQPFRSYGYTF. The CDR3 DNA reads as TGCAGTGCTCAACCTTTCCGATCCTATGGCTACACCTTC. The gene calls are TRBV20-1 and TRBJ1-2, with D unclear. This CDR3 spans 13 amino acids. V was cut by 5 bases and J by 4 bases, with 14 bases left in between. Germline V CDR1 and CDR2: DFQATT, SNEGSKA (reference sequence).